Sequencing of this T cell receptor beta chain was carried out in a study of cytotoxic CD8 clonotypes in ibrutinib-treated CLL. Only in-frame clones appear in the TCRdb table, and some are missing; sequencing was by immunoSEQ multiplex PCR. The sample shows roughly 330,000 clones, roughly 67% of them seen only once. Regarding this clone: What it binds is not known.

Study-level results: Sustained-remission patients were sampled at different times than progressing patients were.

The specimen comprised PBMCs, sampled after 36 months of ibrutinib treatment. This TCR was sampled from a human donor with chronic lymphocytic leukemia.

This chain's CDR3 is CASSLVGLEGYQETQYF. The CDR3 bases are TGTGCCAGCAGCTTGGTGGGGCTAGAAGGGTACCAAGAGACCCAGTACTTC. The chain links TRBV7-9 to TRBJ2-5, with a possible D match to TRBD1 (5 bases). Between the trimmed V and J ends, which lost 3 bases and 0 bases, there was a span of 17 bases. Germline V gene sequence: CDR1 SEHNR, CDR2 FQNEAQ (reference sequence). The CDR3 consists of 17 residues.